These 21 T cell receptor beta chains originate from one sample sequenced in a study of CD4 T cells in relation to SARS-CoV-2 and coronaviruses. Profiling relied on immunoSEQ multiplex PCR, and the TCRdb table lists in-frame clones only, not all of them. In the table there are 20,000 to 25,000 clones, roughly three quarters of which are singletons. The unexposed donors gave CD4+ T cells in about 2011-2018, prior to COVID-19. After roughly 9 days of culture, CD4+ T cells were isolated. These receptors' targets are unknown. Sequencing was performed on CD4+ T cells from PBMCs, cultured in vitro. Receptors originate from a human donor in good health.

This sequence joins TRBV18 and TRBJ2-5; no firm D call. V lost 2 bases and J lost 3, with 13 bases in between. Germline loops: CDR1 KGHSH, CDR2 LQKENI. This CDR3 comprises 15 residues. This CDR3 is CASSPELQQEETQYF. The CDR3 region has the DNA TGTGCCAGCTCACCAGAGCTGCAGCAAGAAGAGACCCAGTACTTC.

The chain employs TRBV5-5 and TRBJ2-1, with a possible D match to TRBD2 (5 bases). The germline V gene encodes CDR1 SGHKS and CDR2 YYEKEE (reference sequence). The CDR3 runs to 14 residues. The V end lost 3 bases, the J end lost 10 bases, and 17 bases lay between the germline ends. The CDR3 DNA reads TGTGCCAGCAGCTCACCCCCGGAGGTACGGGAGCAGTTCTTC. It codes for CASSSPPEVREQFF.

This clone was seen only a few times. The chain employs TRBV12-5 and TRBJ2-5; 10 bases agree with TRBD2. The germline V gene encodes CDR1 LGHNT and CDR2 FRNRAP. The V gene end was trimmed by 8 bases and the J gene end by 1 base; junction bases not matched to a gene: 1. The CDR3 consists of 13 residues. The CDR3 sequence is CASSGRAQETQYF. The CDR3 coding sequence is TGTGCTAGTAGCGGGAGGGCCCAAGAGACCCAGTACTTC.

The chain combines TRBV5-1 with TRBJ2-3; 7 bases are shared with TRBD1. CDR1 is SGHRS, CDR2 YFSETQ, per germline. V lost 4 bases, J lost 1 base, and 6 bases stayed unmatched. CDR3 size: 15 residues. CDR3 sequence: CASSPPGQGTDTQYF. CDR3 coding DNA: TGCGCCAGCAGCCCCCCCGGACAGGGCACAGATACGCAGTATTTT.

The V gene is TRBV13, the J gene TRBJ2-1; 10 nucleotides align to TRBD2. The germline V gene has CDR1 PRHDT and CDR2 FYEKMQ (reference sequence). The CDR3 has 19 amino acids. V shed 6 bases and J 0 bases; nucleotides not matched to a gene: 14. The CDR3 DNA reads TGTGCCAGCAGTAACAACCGCGGACTAGCGGTCAGCTCCTACAATGAGCAGTTCTTC. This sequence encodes CASSNNRGLAVSSYNEQFF. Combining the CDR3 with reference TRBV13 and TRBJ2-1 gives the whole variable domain AAGVIQSPRHLIKEKRETATLKCYPIPRHDTVYWYQQGPGQDPQFLISFYEKMQSDKGSIPDRFSAQQFSDYHSELNMSSLELGDSALYFCASSNNRGLAVSSYNEQFFGPGTRLTVL.

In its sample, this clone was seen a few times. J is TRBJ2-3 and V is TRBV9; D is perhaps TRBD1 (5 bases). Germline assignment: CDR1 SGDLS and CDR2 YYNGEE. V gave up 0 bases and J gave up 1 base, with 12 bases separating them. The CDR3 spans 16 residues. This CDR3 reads CASSVAVTVRTDTQYF. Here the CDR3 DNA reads TGTGCCAGCAGCGTAGCTGTGACAGTGCGCACAGATACGCAGTATTTT.

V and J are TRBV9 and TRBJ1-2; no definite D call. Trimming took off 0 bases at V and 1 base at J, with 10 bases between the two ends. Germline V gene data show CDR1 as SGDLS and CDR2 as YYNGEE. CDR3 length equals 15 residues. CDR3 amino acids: CASSVAPVGNYGYTF. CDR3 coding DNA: TGTGCCAGCAGCGTAGCCCCAGTTGGTAACTATGGCTACACCTTC. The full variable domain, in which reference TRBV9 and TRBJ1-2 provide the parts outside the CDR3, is DSGVTQTPKHLITATGQRVTLRCSPRSGDLSVYWYQQSLDQGLQFLIQYYNGEERAKGNILERFSAQQFPDLHSELNLSSLELGDSALYFCASSVAPVGNYGYTFGSGTRLTVV.

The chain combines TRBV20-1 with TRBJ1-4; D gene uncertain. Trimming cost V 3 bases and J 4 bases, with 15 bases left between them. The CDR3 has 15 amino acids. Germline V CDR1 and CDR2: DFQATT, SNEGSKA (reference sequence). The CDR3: CSASQSAGLNEKLFF. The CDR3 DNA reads TGCAGTGCTAGTCAGAGTGCTGGACTTAATGAAAAACTGTTTTTT.

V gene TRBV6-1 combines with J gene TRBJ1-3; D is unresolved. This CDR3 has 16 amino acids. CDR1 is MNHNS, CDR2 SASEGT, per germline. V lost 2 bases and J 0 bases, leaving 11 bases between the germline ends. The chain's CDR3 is CASSEMAVLSGNTIYF. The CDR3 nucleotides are TGTGCCAGCAGTGAAATGGCAGTTCTCTCTGGAAACACCATATATTTT.

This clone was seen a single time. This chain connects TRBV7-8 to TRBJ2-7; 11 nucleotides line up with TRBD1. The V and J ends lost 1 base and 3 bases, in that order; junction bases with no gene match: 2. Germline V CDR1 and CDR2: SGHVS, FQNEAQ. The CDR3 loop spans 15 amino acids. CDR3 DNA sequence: TGTGCCAGCAGCTTAGTAGGGACAGGGGGCTACGAGCAGTACTTC. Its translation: CASSLVGTGGYEQYF.

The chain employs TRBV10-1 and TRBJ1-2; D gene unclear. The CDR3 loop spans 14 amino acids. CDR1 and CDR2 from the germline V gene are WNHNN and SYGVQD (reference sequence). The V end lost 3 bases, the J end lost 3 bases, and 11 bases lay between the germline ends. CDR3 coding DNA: TGCGCCAGCAGTGAAGCGGGCGTCGACTATGGCTACACCTTC. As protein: CASSEAGVDYGYTF.

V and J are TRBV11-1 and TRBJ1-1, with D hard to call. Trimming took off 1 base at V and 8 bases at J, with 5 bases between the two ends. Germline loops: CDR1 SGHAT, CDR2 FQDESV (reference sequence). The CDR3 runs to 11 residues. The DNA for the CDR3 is TGTGCCAGCAGCTTAGGGACCGAAGCTTTCTTT. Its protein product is CASSLGTEAFF.

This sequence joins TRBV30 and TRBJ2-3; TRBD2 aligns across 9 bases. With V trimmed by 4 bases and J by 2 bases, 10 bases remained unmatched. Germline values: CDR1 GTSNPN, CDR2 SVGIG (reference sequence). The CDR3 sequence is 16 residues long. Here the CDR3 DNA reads TGTGCCTGGATTAGAAAAGCGGGAGGCTCCACAGATACGCAGTATTTT. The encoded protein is CAWIRKAGGSTDTQYF.

As DNA, the CDR3 is TGCAGTGCTAACAGGAACACTGAAGCTTTCTTT. It specifies CSANRNTEAFF. The chain links TRBV20-1 to TRBJ1-1, with D hard to call. V lost 4 bases and J lost 1, with 4 bases in between. The CDR3 length is 11 residues. Germline assignment: CDR1 DFQATT and CDR2 SNEGSKA (reference sequence).

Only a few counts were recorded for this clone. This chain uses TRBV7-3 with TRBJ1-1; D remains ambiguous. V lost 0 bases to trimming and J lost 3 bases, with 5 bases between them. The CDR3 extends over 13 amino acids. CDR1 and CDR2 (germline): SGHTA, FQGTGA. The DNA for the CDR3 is TGTGCCAGCAGCTTAACTCAAGACACTGAAGCTTTCTTT. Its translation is CASSLTQDTEAFF. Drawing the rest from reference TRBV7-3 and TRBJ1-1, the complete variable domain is GAGVSQTPSNKVTEKGKYVELRCDPISGHTALYWYRQSLGQGPEFLIYFQGTGAADDSGLPNDRFFAVRPEGSVSTLKIQRTERGDSAVYLCASSLTQDTEAFFGQGTRLTVV.

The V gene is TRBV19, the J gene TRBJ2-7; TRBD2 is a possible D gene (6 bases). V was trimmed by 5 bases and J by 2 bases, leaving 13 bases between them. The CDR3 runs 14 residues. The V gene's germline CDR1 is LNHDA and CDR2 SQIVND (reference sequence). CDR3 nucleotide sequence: TGTGCCAGTAGTGTAAGCGGGCCTACCTACGAGCAGTACTTC. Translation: CASSVSGPTYEQYF.

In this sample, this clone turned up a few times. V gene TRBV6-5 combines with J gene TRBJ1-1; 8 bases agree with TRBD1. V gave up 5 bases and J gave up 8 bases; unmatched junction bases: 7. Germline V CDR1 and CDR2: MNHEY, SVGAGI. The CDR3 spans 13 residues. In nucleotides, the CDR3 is TGTGCCAGCAGTCACCAGGGGGCTGAAGAAGCTTTCTTT. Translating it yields CASSHQGAEEAFF.

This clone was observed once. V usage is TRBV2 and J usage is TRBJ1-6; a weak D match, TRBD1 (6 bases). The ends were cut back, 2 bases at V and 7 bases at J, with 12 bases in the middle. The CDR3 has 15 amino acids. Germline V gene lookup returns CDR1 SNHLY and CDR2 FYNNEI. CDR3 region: CASSEFWGANSPLHF. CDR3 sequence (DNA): TGTGCCAGCAGTGAATTTTGGGGGGCCAATTCACCCCTCCACTTT.

The CDR3 coding sequence is TGTGCCAGCAGCTTTGGGGGACTGAAGGCCTACGAGCAGTACTTC. Translation: CASSFGGLKAYEQYF. The chain combines TRBV5-6 with TRBJ2-7; TRBD2 is a possible D gene (6 bases). V shed 2 bases and J shed 2 bases, with 14 bases lying between them. This CDR3 spans 15 amino acids. The germline V gene has CDR1 SGHDT and CDR2 YYEEEE.

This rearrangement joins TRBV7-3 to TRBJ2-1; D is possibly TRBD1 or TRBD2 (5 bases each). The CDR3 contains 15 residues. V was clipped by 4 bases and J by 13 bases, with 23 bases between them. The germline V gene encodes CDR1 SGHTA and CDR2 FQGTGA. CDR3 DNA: TGTGCCAGCAGCTCCCTCGACAAACGGACGGGACCACAGTTCTTC. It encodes CASSSLDKRTGPQFF.

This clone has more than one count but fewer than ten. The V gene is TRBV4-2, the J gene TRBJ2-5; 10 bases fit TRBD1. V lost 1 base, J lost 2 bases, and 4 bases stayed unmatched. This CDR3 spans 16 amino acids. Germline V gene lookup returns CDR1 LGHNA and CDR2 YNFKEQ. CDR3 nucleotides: TGTGCCAGCAGCCAAGCGGGACAGGGGTCACAAGAGACCCAGTACTTC. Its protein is CASSQAGQGSQETQYF.